Sequencing of this T cell receptor (beta chain) was carried out in a study of blood T cell repertoires in COVID-19. The wider study: Samples representing acute and convalescent COVID-19 were sourced from the United States, Italy and Spain. Nucleic acid was either cDNA or gDNA, and it came from T cells, B-cell-depleted T cells, or PBMCs.

Unmatched junction bases numbered 3, after V lost 2 bases and J lost 0 bases. CDR3 length: 16 amino acids. Germline CDR1 MNHNS, CDR2 SASEGT. Under the authors' procedure: Estimates of nucleated cell counts were drawn from the amplification of reference gene primers. Measured with immunoSEQ multiplex PCR; TCRdb has only the in-frame clones, and not every one. Clonal size and the V and J genes are those of that table, whereas D and trimming came from the DNA. This table holds fewer than 75,000 clones, roughly 89% found once. The V gene is TRBV6-1, the J gene TRBJ2-1, with 8 bases matching TRBD2. The sequencing sample was made of peripheral blood. This TCR derives from a man aged 80 or over with acute or convalescent COVID-19. The CDR3 DNA follows: TGTGCCAGCAGTGAATATAGCGGGATCTCCTACAATGAGCAGTTCTTC. This sequence encodes CASSEYSGISYNEQFF.